Below, one TCR beta chain is given with its context. The source of the sample is a study of CD8+CD57+ T cells in acquired aplastic anemia. In germline, CDR1 is SQVTM, CDR2 ANQGSEA. With 5 bases clipped from V and 7 bases from J, the junction kept 5 bases outside the gene matches. This CDR3 spans 13 amino acids. TCR beta VDJ and CDR3 profiling used genomic DNA as template. MiXCR was run by TCRdb on the reads, yielding one entry per CDR3 protein. The sample includes more than 100,000 distinct CDR3 sequences, around 41% of them seen just once. The V and J genes are TRBV29-1 and TRBJ1-2; 12 bases line up with TRBD1. Material: sorted CD4+, CD8+, or CD8+CD57+ T cells (not recorded which) from PBMCs. This sequence originates from a human donor in good health, serving as a control. The CDR3 DNA is TGCAGCGTTCCGGGACAGGGGGCGAGTGGCTACACCTTC. It specifies CSVPGQGASGYTF.